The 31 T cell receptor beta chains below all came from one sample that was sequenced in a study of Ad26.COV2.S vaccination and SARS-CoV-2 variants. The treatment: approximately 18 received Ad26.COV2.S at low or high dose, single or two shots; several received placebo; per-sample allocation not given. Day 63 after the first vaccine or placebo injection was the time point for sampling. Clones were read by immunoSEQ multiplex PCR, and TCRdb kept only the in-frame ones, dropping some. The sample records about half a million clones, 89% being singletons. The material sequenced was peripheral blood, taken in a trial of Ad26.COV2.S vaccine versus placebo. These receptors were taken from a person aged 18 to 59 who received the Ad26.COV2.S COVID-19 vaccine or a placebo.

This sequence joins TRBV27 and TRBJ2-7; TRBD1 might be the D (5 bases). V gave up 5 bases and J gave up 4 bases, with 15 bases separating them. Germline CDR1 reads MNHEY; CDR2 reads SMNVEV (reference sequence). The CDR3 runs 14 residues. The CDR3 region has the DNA TGTGCCAGCAGTAAAATAGGTACAGGTTACGAGCAGTACTTC. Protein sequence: CASSKIGTGYEQYF.

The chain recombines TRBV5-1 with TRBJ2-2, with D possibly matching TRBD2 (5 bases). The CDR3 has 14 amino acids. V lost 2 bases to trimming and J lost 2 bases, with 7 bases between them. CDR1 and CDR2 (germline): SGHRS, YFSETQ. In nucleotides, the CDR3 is TGCGCCAGCAGCTTCAGCGGCAACACCGGGGAGCTGTTTTTT. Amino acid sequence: CASSFSGNTGELFF.

The CDR3 DNA sequence: TGTGCCAGCAGCCCACAGGGGGCAGTCGGGGAGCTGTTTTTT. Translated, it gives CASSPQGAVGELFF. This chain links TRBV7-2 with TRBJ2-2; 9 nucleotides align to TRBD1. The CDR3 contains 14 residues. The J segment lost 7 bases and the V segment lost 5 bases, leaving 5 bases of the junction unmatched. CDR1 is SGHTA, CDR2 FQGNSA, per germline.

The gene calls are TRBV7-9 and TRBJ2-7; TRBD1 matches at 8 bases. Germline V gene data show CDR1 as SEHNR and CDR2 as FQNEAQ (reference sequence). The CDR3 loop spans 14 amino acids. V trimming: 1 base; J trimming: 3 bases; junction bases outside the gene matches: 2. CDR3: CASSLGTGFYEQYF. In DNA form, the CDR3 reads TGTGCCAGCAGCTTAGGGACAGGGTTCTACGAGCAGTACTTC.

CDR3 loop: CASRFGTNPGYTF. CDR3 sequence (DNA): TGTGCCAGCAGATTCGGGACCAACCCGGGCTACACCTTC. The V gene is TRBV12-3 or TRBV12-4, the J gene TRBJ1-2; tentatively, D is TRBD1 (5 bases). The CDR3 runs 13 residues. V was trimmed by 6 bases and J by 8 bases, leaving 16 bases between them.

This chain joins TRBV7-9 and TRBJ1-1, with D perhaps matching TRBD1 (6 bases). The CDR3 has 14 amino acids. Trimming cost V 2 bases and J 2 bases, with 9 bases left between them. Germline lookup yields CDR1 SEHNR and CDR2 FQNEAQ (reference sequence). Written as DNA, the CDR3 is TGTGCCAGCAGCTTACGACAGGCTAACACTGAAGCTTTCTTT. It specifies CASSLRQANTEAFF.

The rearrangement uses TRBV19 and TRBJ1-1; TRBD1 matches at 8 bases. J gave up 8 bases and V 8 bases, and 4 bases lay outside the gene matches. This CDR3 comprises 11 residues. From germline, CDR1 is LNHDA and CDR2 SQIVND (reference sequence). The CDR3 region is CASFWTGEAFF. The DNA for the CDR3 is TGTGCCAGTTTCTGGACAGGGGAAGCTTTCTTT.

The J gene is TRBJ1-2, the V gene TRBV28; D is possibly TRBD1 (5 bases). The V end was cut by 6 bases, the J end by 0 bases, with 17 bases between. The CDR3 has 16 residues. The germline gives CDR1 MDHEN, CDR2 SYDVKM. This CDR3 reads CASSLDSSGANYGYTF. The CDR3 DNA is TGTGCCAGCAGCCTAGACAGTTCGGGTGCTAACTATGGCTACACCTTC.

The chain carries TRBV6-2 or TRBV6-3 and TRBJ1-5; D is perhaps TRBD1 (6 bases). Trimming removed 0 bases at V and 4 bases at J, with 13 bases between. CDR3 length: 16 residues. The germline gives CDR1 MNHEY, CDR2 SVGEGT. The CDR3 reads CASSYSRRGGNQPQHF. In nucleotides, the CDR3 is TGTGCCAGCAGTTACTCGAGGAGAGGGGGGAATCAGCCCCAGCATTTT.

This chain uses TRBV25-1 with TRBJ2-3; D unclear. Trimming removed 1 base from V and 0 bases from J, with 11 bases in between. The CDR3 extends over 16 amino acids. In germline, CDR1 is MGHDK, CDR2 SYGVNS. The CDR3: CASSEWLGSSTDTQYF. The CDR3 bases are TGTGCCAGCAGTGAATGGTTGGGCTCTAGCACAGATACGCAGTATTTT. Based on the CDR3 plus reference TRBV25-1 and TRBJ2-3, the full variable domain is EADIYQTPRYLVIGTGKKITLECSQTMGHDKMYWYQQDPGMELHLIHYSYGVNSTEKGDLSSESTVSRIRTEHFPLTLESARPSHTSQYLCASSEWLGSSTDTQYFGPGTRLTVL.

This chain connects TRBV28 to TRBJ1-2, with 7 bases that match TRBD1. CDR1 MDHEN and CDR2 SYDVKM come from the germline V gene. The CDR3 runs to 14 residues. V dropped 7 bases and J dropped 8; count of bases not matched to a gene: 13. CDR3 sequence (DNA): TGTGCCAGCACCACACAAAAGGGGGCAAAAGGCTACACCTTC. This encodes CASTTQKGAKGYTF.

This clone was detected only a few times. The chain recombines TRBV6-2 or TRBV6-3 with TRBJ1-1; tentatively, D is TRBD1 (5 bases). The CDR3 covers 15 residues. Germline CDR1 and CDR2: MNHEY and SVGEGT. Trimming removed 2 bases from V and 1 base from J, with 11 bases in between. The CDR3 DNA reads TGTGCCAGCAGTTACCCAGAAACAGGGAACACTGAAGCTTTCTTT. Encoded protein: CASSYPETGNTEAFF.

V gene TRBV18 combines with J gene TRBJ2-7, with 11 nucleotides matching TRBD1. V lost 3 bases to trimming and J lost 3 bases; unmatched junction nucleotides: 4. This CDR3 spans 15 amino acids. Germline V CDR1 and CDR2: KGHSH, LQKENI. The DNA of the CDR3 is TGTGCCAGCTCACCGGTGGGACAGGGGGGCTACGAGCAGTACTTC. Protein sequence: CASSPVGQGGYEQYF.

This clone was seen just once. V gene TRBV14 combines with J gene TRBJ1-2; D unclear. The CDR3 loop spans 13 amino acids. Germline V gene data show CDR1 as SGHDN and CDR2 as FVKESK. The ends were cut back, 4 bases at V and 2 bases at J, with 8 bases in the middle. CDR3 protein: CASSPDGNYGYTF. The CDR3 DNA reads TGTGCCAGCAGCCCCGACGGGAACTATGGCTACACCTTC.

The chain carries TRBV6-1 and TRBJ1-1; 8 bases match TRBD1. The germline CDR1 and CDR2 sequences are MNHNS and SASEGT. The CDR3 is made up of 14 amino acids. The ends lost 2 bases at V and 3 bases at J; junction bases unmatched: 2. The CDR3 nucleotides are TGTGCCAGCAGTGAAAGGACAGGGCACACTGAAGCTTTCTTT. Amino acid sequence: CASSERTGHTEAFF.

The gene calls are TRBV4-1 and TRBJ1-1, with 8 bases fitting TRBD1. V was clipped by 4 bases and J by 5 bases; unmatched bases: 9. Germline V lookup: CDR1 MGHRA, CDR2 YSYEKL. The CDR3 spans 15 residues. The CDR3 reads CASSPSGGSGTEAFF. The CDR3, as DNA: TGCGCCAGCAGCCCTTCAGGGGGCAGCGGGACTGAAGCTTTCTTT.

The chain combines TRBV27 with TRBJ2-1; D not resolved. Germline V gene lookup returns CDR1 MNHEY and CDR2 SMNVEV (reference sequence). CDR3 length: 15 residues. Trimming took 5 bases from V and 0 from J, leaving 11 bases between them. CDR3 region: CASSPHHSSYNEQFF. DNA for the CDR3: TGTGCCAGCAGTCCTCATCATAGCTCCTACAATGAGCAGTTCTTC.

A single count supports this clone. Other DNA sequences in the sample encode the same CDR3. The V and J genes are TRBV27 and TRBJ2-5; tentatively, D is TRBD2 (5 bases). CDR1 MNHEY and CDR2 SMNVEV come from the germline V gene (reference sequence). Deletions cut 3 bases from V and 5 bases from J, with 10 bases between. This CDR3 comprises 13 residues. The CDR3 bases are TGTGCCAGCAGTTTCCTAGCAGGCGAGACCCAGTACTTC. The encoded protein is CASSFLAGETQYF.

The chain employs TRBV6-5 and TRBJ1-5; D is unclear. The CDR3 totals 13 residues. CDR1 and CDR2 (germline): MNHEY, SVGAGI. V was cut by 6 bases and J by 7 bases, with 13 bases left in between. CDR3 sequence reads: CASRPQSPQPQHF. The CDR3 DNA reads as TGTGCCAGCAGGCCCCAGAGTCCACAGCCCCAGCATTTT.

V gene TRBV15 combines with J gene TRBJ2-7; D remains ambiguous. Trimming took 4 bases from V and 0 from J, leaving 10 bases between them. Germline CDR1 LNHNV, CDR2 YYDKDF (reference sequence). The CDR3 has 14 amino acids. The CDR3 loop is CATSMRSSSYEQYF. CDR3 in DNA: TGTGCCACCAGCATGCGGTCCTCCTCCTACGAGCAGTACTTC.

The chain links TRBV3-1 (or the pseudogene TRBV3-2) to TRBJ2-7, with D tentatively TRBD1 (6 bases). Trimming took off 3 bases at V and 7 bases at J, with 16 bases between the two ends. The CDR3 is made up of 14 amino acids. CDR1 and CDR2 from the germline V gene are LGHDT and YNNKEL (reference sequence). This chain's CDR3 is CASSQGRGEREQYF. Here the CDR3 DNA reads TGTGCCAGCAGCCAGGGCAGGGGAGAAAGGGAGCAGTACTTC.

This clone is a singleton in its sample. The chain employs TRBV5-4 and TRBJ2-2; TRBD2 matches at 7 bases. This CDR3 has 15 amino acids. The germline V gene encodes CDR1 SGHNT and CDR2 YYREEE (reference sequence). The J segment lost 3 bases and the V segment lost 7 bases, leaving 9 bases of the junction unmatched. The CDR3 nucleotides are TGTGCCAGCCATGGGGGGGACCTTCACACCGGGGAGCTGTTTTTT. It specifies CASHGGDLHTGELFF.

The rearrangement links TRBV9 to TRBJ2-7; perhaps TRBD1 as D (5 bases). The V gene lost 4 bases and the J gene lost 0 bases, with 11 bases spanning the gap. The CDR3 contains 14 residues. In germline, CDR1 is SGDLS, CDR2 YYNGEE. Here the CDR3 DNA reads TGTGCCAGCAGCCCGCGACAGAGCTCCTACGAGCAGTACTTC. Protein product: CASSPRQSSYEQYF.

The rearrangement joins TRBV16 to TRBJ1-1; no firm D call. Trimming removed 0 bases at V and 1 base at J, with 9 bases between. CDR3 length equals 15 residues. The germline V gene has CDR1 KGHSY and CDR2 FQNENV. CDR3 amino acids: CASSQSRTANTEAFF. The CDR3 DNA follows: TGTGCCAGCAGCCAATCCCGGACGGCGAACACTGAAGCTTTCTTT.

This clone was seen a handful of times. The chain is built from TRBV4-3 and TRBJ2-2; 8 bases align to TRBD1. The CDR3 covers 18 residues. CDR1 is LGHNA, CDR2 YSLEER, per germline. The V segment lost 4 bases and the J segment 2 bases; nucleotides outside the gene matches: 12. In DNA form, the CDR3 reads TGCGCCAGCAGCCCCGACCCCCGTGACAGGGGAAACACCGGGGAGCTGTTTTTT. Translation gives CASSPDPRDRGNTGELFF.

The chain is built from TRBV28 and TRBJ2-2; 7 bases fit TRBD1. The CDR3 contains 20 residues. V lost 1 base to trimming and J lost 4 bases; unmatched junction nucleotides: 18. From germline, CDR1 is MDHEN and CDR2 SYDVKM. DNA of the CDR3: TGTGCCAGCAGTTTATCCAGGCAGGGGGAAAATAAAGGGGGCACCGGGGAGCTGTTTTTT. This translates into CASSLSRQGENKGGTGELFF.

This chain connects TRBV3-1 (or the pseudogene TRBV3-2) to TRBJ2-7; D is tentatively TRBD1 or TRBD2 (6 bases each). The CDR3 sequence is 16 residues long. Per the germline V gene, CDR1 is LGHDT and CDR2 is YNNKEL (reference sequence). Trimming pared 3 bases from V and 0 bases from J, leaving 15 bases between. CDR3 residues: CASSQFEGGHSYEQYF. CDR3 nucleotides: TGTGCCAGCAGCCAGTTCGAGGGGGGACACTCCTACGAGCAGTACTTC.

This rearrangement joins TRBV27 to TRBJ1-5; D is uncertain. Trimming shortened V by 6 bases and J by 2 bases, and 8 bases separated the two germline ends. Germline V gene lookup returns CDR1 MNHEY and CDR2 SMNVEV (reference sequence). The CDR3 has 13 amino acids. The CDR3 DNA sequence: TGTGCCAGCAGGGCCATAGGCAATCAGCCCCAGCATTTT. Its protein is CASRAIGNQPQHF.

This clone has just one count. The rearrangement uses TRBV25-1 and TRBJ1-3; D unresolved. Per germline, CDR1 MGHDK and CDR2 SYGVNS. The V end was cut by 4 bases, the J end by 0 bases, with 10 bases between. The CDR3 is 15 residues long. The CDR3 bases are TGTGCCAGCAGTGCTCCAGGCAGCTCTGGAAACACCATATATTTT. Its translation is CASSAPGSSGNTIYF.

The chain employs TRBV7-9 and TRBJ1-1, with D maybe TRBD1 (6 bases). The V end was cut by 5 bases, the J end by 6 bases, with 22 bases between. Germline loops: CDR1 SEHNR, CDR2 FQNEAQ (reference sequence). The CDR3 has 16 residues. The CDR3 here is CASSEGPGQGIPEAFF. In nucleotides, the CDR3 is TGTGCCAGCAGCGAGGGGCCGGGACAAGGAATTCCTGAAGCTTTCTTT.

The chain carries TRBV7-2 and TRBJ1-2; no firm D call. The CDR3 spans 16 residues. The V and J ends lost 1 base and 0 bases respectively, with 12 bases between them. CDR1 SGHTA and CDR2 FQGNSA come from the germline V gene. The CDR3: CASSLVSGKANYGYTF. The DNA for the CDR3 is TGTGCCAGCAGCTTAGTCAGCGGGAAAGCTAACTATGGCTACACCTTC.